This T cell receptor beta chain is drawn from a study of cytomegalovirus exposure and HLA in healthy donors. Concerning this clone itself: What it recognizes is unknown.

Primers included in the PCR were 60 Vbeta and 13 Jbeta primers. In the authors' workflow: In a later analysis, some 10 million of 65 million to 80 million unique beta chains occurred in at least two donors. Produced via immunoSEQ multiplex PCR; TCRdb's table is partial and in-frame only. V and J calls and clone size are given by that table; D and trimming were obtained from the DNA. This sample has more than 150,000 clones, with 82% found just once. The CDR3 sequence is 15 residues long. V dropped 4 bases and J dropped 3; count of bases not matched to a gene: 5. The germline gives CDR1 LNHDA, CDR2 SQIVND (reference sequence). Findings and caveats of the study: Cytomegalovirus-associated TCR beta chains were listed, numbering under 200. Presence/absence analyses treated sequencing depth as roughly uniform across donors.

The chain uses TRBV19 and TRBJ2-3, with 9 bases identical to TRBD1. The sequence was collected from a man aged 40-50 years in good health and CMV-seronegative. Sequenced: PBMCs. The CDR3: CASSTRTGATDTQYF. In DNA, the CDR3 is TGTGCCAGTAGTACGAGGACAGGGGCGACAGATACGCAGTATTTT.